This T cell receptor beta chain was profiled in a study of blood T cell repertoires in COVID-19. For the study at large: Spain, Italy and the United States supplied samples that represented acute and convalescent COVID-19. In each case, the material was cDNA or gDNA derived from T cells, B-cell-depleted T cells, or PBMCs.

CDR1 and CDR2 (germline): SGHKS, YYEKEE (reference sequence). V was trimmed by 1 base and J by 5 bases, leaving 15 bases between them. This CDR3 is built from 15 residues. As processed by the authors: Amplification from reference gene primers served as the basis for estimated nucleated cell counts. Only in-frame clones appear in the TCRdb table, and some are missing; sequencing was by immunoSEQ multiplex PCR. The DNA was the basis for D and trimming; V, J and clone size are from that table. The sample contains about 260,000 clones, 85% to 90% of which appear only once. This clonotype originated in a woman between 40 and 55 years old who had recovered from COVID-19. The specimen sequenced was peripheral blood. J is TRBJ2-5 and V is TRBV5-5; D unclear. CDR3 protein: CASSLPPGFGETQYF. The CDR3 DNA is TGTGCCAGCAGCTTGCCCCCCGGGTTTGGGGAGACCCAGTACTTC.